These 3 T cell receptor beta chains came from one sample sequenced in a study of blood T cell repertoires in COVID-19. The data were produced by immunoSEQ multiplex PCR, yet TCRdb's version contains in-frame clones alone and is incomplete. The repertoire has about 230,000 clones, approximately 84% of them found once; the top ten carry approximately 10%. The sample consisted of peripheral blood. The receptors were gathered from a middle-aged man with COVID-19, enrolled during active disease.

The V call is TRBV7-3, the J call TRBJ1-2, with a weak D call TRBD1 (6 bases). Trimming left V 7 bases short and J 8 bases short, with 23 bases between. The CDR3 contains 15 residues. Germline V gene lookup returns CDR1 SGHTA and CDR2 FQGTGA. The CDR3 is CASNSRQVKAGGYTF. For the CDR3, the DNA is TGTGCCAGCAACTCAAGACAGGTTAAGGCAGGGGGCTACACCTTC.

In the case of this clone: At one end the junction does not follow the germline gene, possibly because of a read error. The chain carries TRBV5-1 and TRBJ2-3; 7 nucleotides match TRBD1. The CDR3 runs 15 residues. Germline lookup yields CDR1 SGHRS and CDR2 YFSETQ. The CDR3 loop reads CASSLAGTATNTQYF. DNA for the CDR3: TGCGCCAGCAGCTTGGCCGGGACAGCCACAAATACGCAGTATTTT.

The chain carries TRBV19 and TRBJ2-1; the match to TRBD2 covers 8 bases. The junction had 6 bases not matched to a gene; V was cut back by 1 base and J by 7 bases. This CDR3 is 15 amino acids long. In germline, CDR1 is LNHDA, CDR2 SQIVND (reference sequence). The CDR3 loop is CASSIAGGPVNEQFF. In DNA form, the CDR3 reads TGTGCCAGTAGTATAGCGGGAGGGCCAGTTAATGAGCAGTTCTTC.